This T cell receptor (beta chain) emerged from a study of T cells in women clearing cervical HPV infection. Study-level background: Cases were women with histologically confirmed HPV16-related CIN3 or worse, including 2 invasive cancers. Control women cleared a single incident HPV16 infection within 12 months.

V lost 0 bases, J lost 5 bases, and 3 bases stayed unmatched. Looked up from germline, CDR1 is DFQATT and CDR2 is SNEGSKA (reference sequence). The CDR3 runs 15 residues. Worth noting for this clone: The CDR3 end falls 3 residues outside the read, so it is completed with the germline J gene.

Profiling relied on immunoSEQ multiplex PCR, and the TCRdb table lists in-frame clones only, not all of them. In total, the table holds just under 35,000 clones. Each participant carried one incident cervical HPV16 infection only. The specimen was blood buffy coat. The sequence came from a woman aged 18-69 years with a cervical HPV16 infection that either progressed to CIN3+ or cleared (not recorded which). The J gene is TRBJ2-2, the V gene TRBV20-1, with 10 positions matching TRBD1. The CDR3 DNA, read in part, is TGCAGTGCTAGAGATGGGACAGGGGAAACCGGGGAG. This gives the protein CSARDGTGETGE. The whole CDR3 protein reads CSARDGTGETGELFF.